The sequence of this T cell receptor (beta chain) was determined in a study of blood T cell repertoires in COVID-19. Overall study: COVID-19 samples collected from the United States, Italy and Spain covered acute and convalescent phases. Sample material is recorded as cDNA or gDNA derived from T cells, B-cell-depleted T cells, or PBMCs.

The CDR3 is made up of 12 amino acids. Trimming at V came to 4 bases and at J to 9 bases, leaving 3 bases not matched to a gene. Germline lookup yields CDR1 SQVTM and CDR2 ANQGSEA. Original handling: By means of reference gene primer amplification, nucleated cell counts were estimated. Clones were sequenced by immunoSEQ multiplex PCR, and TCRdb holds only the in-frame ones, with some missing. V and J calls and clone size are those listed in that table; D and trimming were worked out from the DNA. In the table there are tens of thousands of clones, 90% to 95% of which are singletons. This TCR derives from a woman aged 45-65 years in a cohort sampled during active COVID-19. Sequenced material: peripheral blood. The genes are TRBV29-1 and TRBJ2-5, with 12 bases aligning to TRBD1. Here the CDR3 DNA reads TGCAGCGTTGGGGGACAGGGGGCTTCCCAGTACTTC. Translation: CSVGGQGASQYF.